The text below deals with one T cell receptor beta chain. The CDR3 is 13 residues long. Germline V CDR1 and CDR2: SGHDN, FVKESK. Deletions cut 6 bases from V and 7 bases from J, with 10 bases between. Original handling: Estimated nucleated cell counts came from reference gene primer amplification. The table came from immunoSEQ multiplex PCR; TCRdb's copy has only in-frame clones and leaves some out. V and J calls and clone size are as listed in that table; D and trimming were resolved from the DNA. The data hold 120,000 or so clones, with approximately 85% observed a single time. The data are from a study of blood T cell repertoires in COVID-19. Study at large: Collection of acute and convalescent COVID-19 samples took place in the United States, Italy and Spain. Sample material is recorded as cDNA or gDNA derived from T cells, B-cell-depleted T cells, or PBMCs.

The chain recombines TRBV14 with TRBJ1-6; the D gene is possibly TRBD1 (6 bases). The sample consisted of peripheral blood. This clonotype was obtained from a woman aged 60 to 75 with acute or convalescent COVID-19. The CDR3 bases are TGTGCCAGCAGACGGGACATCAATTCACCCCTCCACTTT. As protein: CASRRDINSPLHF.